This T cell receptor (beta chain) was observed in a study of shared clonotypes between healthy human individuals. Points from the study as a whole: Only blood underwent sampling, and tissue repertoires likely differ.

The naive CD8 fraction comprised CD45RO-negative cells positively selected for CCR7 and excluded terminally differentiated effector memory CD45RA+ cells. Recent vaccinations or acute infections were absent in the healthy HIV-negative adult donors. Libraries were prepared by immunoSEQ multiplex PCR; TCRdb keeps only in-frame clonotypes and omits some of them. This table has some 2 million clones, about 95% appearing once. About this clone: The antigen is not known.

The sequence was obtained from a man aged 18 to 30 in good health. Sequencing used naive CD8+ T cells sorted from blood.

In DNA form, the CDR3 reads TGCAGCGTTGAACGAGGGGAAGGGGAAAAACTGTTTTTT. This codes for CSVERGEGEKLFF. The J gene is TRBJ1-4, the V gene TRBV29-1, with D possibly matching TRBD1 (5 bases). Between the trimmed V and J ends, which lost 2 bases and 8 bases, there was a span of 12 bases. The V gene's germline CDR1 is SQVTM and CDR2 ANQGSEA. The CDR3 has 13 amino acids.